Below, 12 T cell receptor beta chains from the same sample are listed, as sequenced in a study of T-cell memory formation after mild COVID-19 (dated by TCRdb to the early 2020s). The library was built by means of 5' RACE. The run used an Illumina NovaSeq 6000. TCRdb reanalyzed the raw reads on its own, using fastp at Q25 for trimming and MiXCR for clone calling, and kept in-frame beta chains. Each CDR3 protein gets just one entry, which takes the most common genes and DNA from the rows behind it. The sample contains roughly 500,000 distinct CDR3 sequences, about a fifth of them found a single time. Of the sample, around an eighth falls within the top ten clones. The sample consisted of PBMCs or a T cell subset sorted from them (not recorded which). These receptors came from an adult woman who had mild COVID-19 (a few samples of this study predate the infection). The sample titles of this study are shuffled in the database, so cell type and time point are left out; the donor was told from shared clones.

The sample holds a few counts of this clonotype. The rearrangement joins TRBV9 to TRBJ2-7, with TRBD2 matching 7 bases. Germline V gene lookup returns CDR1 SGDLS and CDR2 YYNGEE. This CDR3 contains 16 residues. Trimming cost V 0 bases and J 2 bases; bases outside gene matches: 8. CDR3 loop: CASSVEAGADPYEQYF. Written as DNA, the CDR3 is TGTGCCAGCAGCGTAGAGGCGGGAGCCGACCCCTACGAGCAGTACTTC. The variable domain in full, with the rest retrieved from reference TRBV9 and TRBJ2-7, is DSGVTQTPKHLITATGQRVTLRCSPRSGDLSVYWYQQSLDQGLQFLIQYYNGEERAKGNILERFSAQQFPDLHSELNLSSLELGDSALYFCASSVEAGADPYEQYFGPGTRLTVT.

The chain links TRBV2 to TRBJ2-7, with 9 positions matching TRBD1. Trimming at V came to 6 bases and at J to 6 bases, leaving 9 bases not matched to a gene. The CDR3 contains 14 residues. Germline CDR1 SNHLY, CDR2 FYNNEI. The CDR3 loop reads CASRRLGTGIEQYF. CDR3 DNA sequence: TGTGCCAGCAGACGGTTGGGGACAGGGATCGAGCAGTACTTC.

The chain couples TRBV27 to TRBJ1-6; a weak D match, TRBD1 (5 bases). V lost 0 bases to trimming and J lost 3 bases, with 12 bases between them. This CDR3 contains 17 residues. CDR1 is MNHEY, CDR2 SMNVEV, per germline (reference sequence). The CDR3 coding sequence is TGTGCCAGCAGTTTATCGTGGGGGGGTGGCTATAATTCACCCCTCCACTTT. It yields the protein CASSLSWGGGYNSPLHF.

This clonotype has a handful of counts. The gene calls are TRBV14 and TRBJ1-3; D gene uncertain. From germline, CDR1 is SGHDN and CDR2 FVKESK. Trimming removed 2 bases from V and 2 bases from J, with 7 bases in between. The CDR3 sequence is 14 residues long. The CDR3 nucleotides read TGTGCCAGCAGCCAACTGATGACTGGAAACACCATATATTTT. Protein sequence: CASSQLMTGNTIYF.

This clonotype was observed a handful of times. The rearrangement joins TRBV12-3 or TRBV12-4 to TRBJ2-3; 7 bases are shared with TRBD1. Germline trimming cut 3 bases from V and 1 base from J; bases unmatched to any gene: 7. This CDR3 has 16 residues. The CDR3 nucleotides are TGTGCCAGCAGTTTGGTCAGGGGGTATGGCACAGATACGCAGTATTTT. Its protein is CASSLVRGYGTDTQYF.

The chain uses TRBV9 and TRBJ1-2; no clear D. The V end lost 3 bases, the J end lost 8 bases, and 14 bases lay between the germline ends. Germline assignment: CDR1 SGDLS and CDR2 YYNGEE. The length of the CDR3 is 13 residues. CDR3 bases: TGTGCCAGCAGCGGTGAGGGAAAAGGGGGCTACACCTTC. Its protein product is CASSGEGKGGYTF.

The V and J genes are TRBV7-9 and TRBJ1-1; perhaps TRBD1 as D (5 bases). The CDR3 runs 11 residues. The germline gives CDR1 SEHNR, CDR2 FQNEAQ (reference sequence). Trimming shortened V by 5 bases and J by 8 bases, and 9 bases separated the two germline ends. Here the CDR3 reads CASSPRQEAFF. In nucleotides, the CDR3 is TGTGCCAGCAGCCCCCGACAGGAAGCTTTCTTT.

The gene calls are TRBV20-1 and TRBJ1-2, with D possibly being TRBD1 (5 bases). The CDR3 has 13 residues. The V gene's germline CDR1 is DFQATT and CDR2 SNEGSKA (reference sequence). V was trimmed by 5 bases and J by 8 bases, leaving 18 bases between them. The CDR3 reads CSALLQAVWGYTF. In DNA, the CDR3 is TGCAGTGCTTTACTACAGGCCGTGTGGGGCTACACCTTC.

The sample holds many counts of this clonotype. The CDR3 reads CASSLQGQITDTQYF. CDR3 nucleotide sequence: TGCGCCAGCAGCTTACAGGGGCAAATCACAGATACGCAGTATTTT. The chain uses TRBV5-1 and TRBJ2-3; 7 bases align to TRBD1. V lost 2 bases and J lost 2; bases outside the gene matches: 5. Germline-derived CDR1 and CDR2 are SGHRS and YFSETQ. The CDR3 sequence is 15 residues long.

This clonotype was detected many times. V is TRBV7-2 and J is TRBJ1-1; D uncertain. The CDR3 consists of 13 residues. Trimming left V 5 bases short and J 1 base short, with 8 bases between. Germline loops: CDR1 SGHTA, CDR2 FQGNSA. This CDR3 is CASSVGENTEAFF. The CDR3 DNA sequence: TGTGCCAGCAGCGTTGGAGAGAACACTGAAGCTTTCTTT.

This clonotype was counted at least ten times. This chain connects TRBV12-3 or TRBV12-4 to TRBJ2-5; D is uncertain. Trimming took 8 bases from V and 4 from J, leaving 17 bases between them. The CDR3 length is 14 residues. CDR3 amino acids: CASVHGRLGETQYF. The DNA of the CDR3 is TGTGCCAGCGTCCATGGTAGACTCGGAGAGACCCAGTACTTC.

This clonotype was seen only a few times. J is TRBJ2-1 and V is TRBV7-9; 9 bases match TRBD2. The junction had 13 bases not matched to a gene; V was cut back by 1 base and J by 9 bases. The germline V gene encodes CDR1 SEHNR and CDR2 FQNEAQ (reference sequence). CDR3 length: 17 residues. For the CDR3, the DNA is TGTGCCAGCAGCTTAGAGTTGGGACTAGCAACAGACATTGAGCAGTTCTTC. This translates into CASSLELGLATDIEQFF. Combining the CDR3 with reference TRBV7-9 and TRBJ2-1 gives the whole variable domain DTGVSQNPRHKITKRGQNVTFRCDPISEHNRLYWYRQTLGQGPEFLTYFQNEAQLEKSRLLSDRFSAERPKGSFSTLEIQRTEQGDSAMYLCASSLELGLATDIEQFFGPGTRLTVL.